These 26 T cell receptor beta chains share one sample of origin, sequenced in a study of blood T cell repertoires in COVID-19. The protocol was immunoSEQ multiplex PCR, while the TCRdb copy is restricted to in-frame clones and leaves out a portion. The data hold roughly 80,000 clones, with roughly four fifths observed a single time. The specimen was peripheral blood. These receptors were collected from a human donor in a cohort sampled during active COVID-19.

V and J are TRBV7-9 and TRBJ1-5; TRBD1 matches 8 bases. The V gene end was trimmed by 5 bases and the J gene end by 1 base; junction bases not matched to a gene: 1. The CDR3 extends over 14 amino acids. Germline lookup yields CDR1 SEHNR and CDR2 FQNEAQ (reference sequence). This CDR3 reads CASSRTGSNQPQHF. CDR3 in DNA: TGTGCCAGCAGCCGGACAGGGAGCAATCAGCCCCAGCATTTT.

This chain uses TRBV2 with TRBJ2-6; D is possibly TRBD1 (6 bases). The CDR3 runs 16 residues. Trimming left V 4 bases short and J 0 bases short, with 10 bases between. Germline V CDR1 and CDR2: SNHLY, FYNNEI. The CDR3 here is CASSVGQFSGANVLTF. The CDR3 region has the DNA TGTGCCAGCAGTGTAGGACAGTTCTCTGGGGCCAACGTCCTGACTTTC. The full variable domain, with the rest looked up from reference TRBV2 and TRBJ2-6, is EPEVTQTPSHQVTQMGQEVILRCVPISNHLYFYWYRQILGQKVEFLVSFYNNEISEKSEIFDDQFSVERPDGSNFTLKIRSTKLEDSAMYFCASSVGQFSGANVLTFGAGSRLTVL.

V is TRBV2 and J is TRBJ2-7, with 7 bases lining up with TRBD1. The CDR3 runs 14 residues. Looked up from germline, CDR1 is SNHLY and CDR2 is FYNNEI. J was trimmed by 2 bases and V by 6 bases; bases with no gene match: 7. The CDR3 region has the DNA TGTGCCAGCAGCGCCAGGGGGTTCGCCTACGAGCAGTACTTC. Its protein product is CASSARGFAYEQYF.

V and J are TRBV7-2 and TRBJ2-7; 10 nucleotides align to TRBD1. Germline V CDR1 and CDR2: SGHTA, FQGNSA. This CDR3 is 14 amino acids long. Trimming cost V 2 bases and J 3 bases; bases outside gene matches: 1. The CDR3 DNA is TGTGCCAGCAGCTTACGGACAGGGGGCTACGAGCAGTACTTC. It is translated as CASSLRTGGYEQYF.

This clone was recorded a few times. This rearrangement joins TRBV19 to TRBJ1-1; D not certain. Germline V gives CDR1 LNHDA, CDR2 SQIVND (reference sequence). This CDR3 has 14 residues. The ends were cut back, 0 bases at V and 1 base at J, with 6 bases in the middle. CDR3: CASSIDQANTEAFF. CDR3 DNA: TGTGCCAGTAGTATAGATCAGGCGAACACTGAAGCTTTCTTT.

CDR3 sequence (DNA): TGTGCCAGCAGTCCTCGGGACAGGAGCTCTGGAAACACCATATATTTT. It codes for CASSPRDRSSGNTIYF. The chain is built from TRBV7-6 and TRBJ1-3, with 8 bases that match TRBD1. The CDR3 length is 16 residues. J lost 0 bases, V lost 6 bases, and 7 bases had no gene match. Germline CDR1 and CDR2: SGHVS and FNYEAQ.

V usage is TRBV19 and J usage is TRBJ1-1; 7 bases are a match to TRBD1. This CDR3 comprises 13 residues. J lost 6 bases, V lost 6 bases, and 7 bases had no gene match. CDR1 LNHDA and CDR2 SQIVND come from the germline V gene (reference sequence). The DNA of the CDR3 is TGTGCCAGTAGATCGGACAGGAGGGCTGAAGCTTTCTTT. Translating it yields CASRSDRRAEAFF.

The chain couples TRBV19 to TRBJ1-4; D uncertain. Germline V gene data show CDR1 as LNHDA and CDR2 as SQIVND (reference sequence). The V end was cut by 6 bases, the J end by 8 bases, with 19 bases between. This CDR3 spans 15 amino acids. The chain's CDR3 is CASREGALWEEKLFF. In DNA, the CDR3 is TGTGCCAGTAGGGAGGGTGCCCTCTGGGAGGAAAAACTGTTTTTT.

This clone occurred a few times. This CDR3 reads CASSFGQIYGYTF. DNA of the CDR3: TGTGCCAGCAGCTTCGGACAGATATATGGCTACACCTTC. The chain links TRBV5-8 to TRBJ1-2, with a tentative D call TRBD1 (6 bases). The germline V gene encodes CDR1 SGHTS and CDR2 YDEGEE. CDR3 length equals 13 residues. V shed 2 bases and J shed 5 bases, with 10 bases lying between them.

This chain uses TRBV15 with TRBJ2-1; 12 nucleotides align to TRBD2. There are 17 residues in the CDR3. Germline CDR1 and CDR2: LNHNV and YYDKDF (reference sequence). With V trimmed by 0 bases and J by 3 bases, 3 bases remained unmatched. Here the CDR3 reads CATSREALAGGYNEQFF. As DNA, the CDR3 is TGTGCCACCAGCAGAGAAGCACTAGCGGGGGGCTACAATGAGCAGTTCTTC. Complete variable domain (other parts from reference TRBV15 and TRBJ2-1): DAMVIQNPRYQVTQFGKPVTLSCSQTLNHNVMYWYQQKSSQAPKLLFHYYDKDFNNEADTPDNFQSRRPNTSFCFLDIRSPGLGDTAMYLCATSREALAGGYNEQFFGPGTRLTVL.

J is TRBJ2-3 and V is TRBV7-2; TRBD1 matches 7 bases. Germline values: CDR1 SGHTA, CDR2 FQGNSA. The V and J ends lost 4 bases and 0 bases, in that order; junction bases with no gene match: 1. The CDR3 has 14 residues. CDR3 loop: CASSSGQSTDTQYF. In DNA, the CDR3 is TGTGCCAGCAGCTCGGGACAGAGCACAGATACGCAGTATTTT.

The chain has TRBV6-6 and TRBJ1-4; TRBD1 matches at 7 bases. V lost 6 bases and J lost 2; bases outside the gene matches: 3. CDR3 length: 14 residues. Germline lookup yields CDR1 MNHNY and CDR2 SVGAGI (reference sequence). Here the CDR3 reads CASRPGQTNEKLFF. The DNA for the CDR3 is TGTGCCAGCAGACCGGGACAGACTAATGAAAAACTGTTTTTT.

The chain carries TRBV5-4 and TRBJ1-1; D is possibly TRBD1 (5 bases). V lost 0 bases to trimming and J lost 3 bases, with 6 bases between them. This CDR3 has 13 amino acids. Germline V CDR1 and CDR2: SGHNT, YYREEE (reference sequence). Here the CDR3 DNA reads TGTGCCAGCAGCTTGGTAGGGGACACTGAAGCTTTCTTT. Protein sequence: CASSLVGDTEAFF.

This sequence joins TRBV7-3 and TRBJ1-2, with D perhaps TRBD1 (6 bases). Germline V gene sequence: CDR1 SGHTA, CDR2 FQGTGA. This CDR3 has 13 residues. The germline V and J ends were trimmed by 3 bases and 6 bases, with 11 bases remaining between them. Written as DNA, the CDR3 is TGTGCCAGCAGCTTTACAGGGATGGATGGCTACACCTTC. It specifies CASSFTGMDGYTF.

V and J are TRBV6-1 and TRBJ2-1, with TRBD2 identical over 9 bases. Looked up from germline, CDR1 is MNHNS and CDR2 is SASEGT. The junction had 0 bases not matched to a gene; V was cut back by 0 bases and J by 3 bases. The CDR3 sequence is 15 residues long. This chain's CDR3 is CASSEARGGYNEQFF. The CDR3, as DNA: TGTGCCAGCAGTGAAGCGCGGGGGGGCTACAATGAGCAGTTCTTC.

The genes are TRBV7-8 and TRBJ2-3; TRBD1 might be the D (6 bases). The V and J ends lost 1 base and 2 bases respectively, with 10 bases between them. This CDR3 comprises 15 residues. Germline CDR1 SGHVS, CDR2 FQNEAQ. CDR3 region: CASSLGTAATDTQYF. The CDR3 nucleotides read TGTGCCAGCAGCTTAGGGACAGCAGCCACAGATACGCAGTATTTT.

This sequence joins TRBV24-1 and TRBJ2-2, with TRBD2 matching over 9 bases. Trimming took 1 base from V and 4 from J; bases not matched to a gene: 3. The CDR3 runs to 16 residues. From germline, CDR1 is KGHDR and CDR2 SFDVKD. In nucleotides, the CDR3 is TGTGCCACCAGTGATTTCTCTAGCGGGATCACCGGGGAGCTGTTTTTT. It yields the protein CATSDFSSGITGELFF.

The DNA of the CDR3 is TGTGCCAGCAGTGAAGGGTACAGGGCTAATGAAAAACTGTTTTTT. Protein sequence: CASSEGYRANEKLFF. This chain connects TRBV6-1 to TRBJ1-4; possible D gene TRBD1, 6 bases. Germline CDR1 MNHNS, CDR2 SASEGT. The CDR3 loop spans 15 amino acids. Trimming removed 1 base at V and 3 bases at J, with 9 bases between.

The chain carries TRBV12-3 or TRBV12-4 and TRBJ2-7; TRBD1 is a possible D gene (5 bases). V was clipped by 4 bases and J by 2 bases, with 6 bases between them. CDR3 length: 12 residues. The DNA for the CDR3 is TGTGCCAGCAGTTCGACAGCCTACGAGCAGTACTTC. Its protein is CASSSTAYEQYF.

As concerns this clone: The same CDR3 arises from other DNA sequences in this sample as well. The J gene is TRBJ2-3, the V gene TRBV18, with D maybe TRBD2 (6 bases). Deletions cut 3 bases from V and 0 bases from J, with 13 bases between. This CDR3 spans 16 amino acids. Germline V lookup: CDR1 KGHSH, CDR2 LQKENI. Written as DNA, the CDR3 is TGTGCCAGCTCACCGCTAGCCGGGGGTAGCACAGATACGCAGTATTTT. This encodes CASSPLAGGSTDTQYF.

V and J are TRBV12-3 or TRBV12-4 and TRBJ1-5, with 7 bases aligning to TRBD1. The CDR3 has 13 amino acids. The ends lost 6 bases at V and 11 bases at J; junction bases unmatched: 10. The CDR3 is CASSRGTDLTQHF. The DNA for the CDR3 is TGTGCCAGCAGCAGGGGGACCGACTTGACCCAGCATTTT.

The DNA of the CDR3 is TGCGCCAGCAGTCAATCTAAATGGACTAGTGAGTCCACCGGGGAGCTGTTTTTT. It is translated as CASSQSKWTSESTGELFF. The chain recombines TRBV23-1 with TRBJ2-2, with 7 bases lining up with TRBD2. TRBV23-1 is reported as an ORF; its role is uncertain. This CDR3 spans 18 amino acids. V was pared by 0 bases and J by 4 bases, with 11 bases of the junction left unmatched.

The rearrangement uses TRBV11-3 and TRBJ2-2, with D unresolved. CDR1 is SGHNT, CDR2 YENEEA, per germline. Deletions cut 1 base from V and 0 bases from J, with 6 bases between. This CDR3 comprises 15 residues. The CDR3 spells CASSLAATNTGELFF. The CDR3 coding sequence is TGTGCCAGCAGCTTAGCCGCTACGAACACCGGGGAGCTGTTTTTT.

V gene TRBV5-1 combines with J gene TRBJ2-5, with 10 positions matching TRBD2. Germline CDR1 SGHRS, CDR2 YFSETQ. V gave up 6 bases and J gave up 0 bases; unmatched junction bases: 2. The CDR3 totals 14 residues. CDR3 loop: CASKAGGYQETQYF. CDR3 coding DNA: TGCGCCAGCAAAGCGGGGGGGTACCAAGAGACCCAGTACTTC.

V usage is TRBV28 and J usage is TRBJ2-7, with a possible D match to TRBD2 (5 bases). CDR1 and CDR2 (germline): MDHEN, SYDVKM. The ends were cut back, 1 base at V and 6 bases at J, with 16 bases in the middle. The CDR3 loop spans 15 amino acids. The DNA for the CDR3 is TGTGCCAGCAGTTTATTCGGTCAGAACGGAGGCGAGCAGTACTTC. This sequence encodes CASSLFGQNGGEQYF.

The V and J genes are TRBV5-1 and TRBJ2-7, with D possibly being TRBD1 (6 bases). CDR1 is SGHRS, CDR2 YFSETQ, per germline. Trimming removed 1 base at V and 1 base at J, with 12 bases between. CDR3 length: 15 residues. Written as DNA, the CDR3 is TGCGCCAGCAGCTTGACAGGGAGTACTTCCTACGAGCAGTACTTC. This sequence encodes CASSLTGSTSYEQYF.